These 13 T cell receptor beta chains were sequenced from one sample in a study of Ad26.COV2.S vaccination and SARS-CoV-2 variants. Assay used: immunoSEQ multiplex PCR; TCRdb lists only in-frame clones, some missing. The sample includes some 240,000 clones, around nine tenths of them seen just once. Treatment given: some 20 received Ad26.COV2.S at low or high dose, single or two shots; 5 received placebo; per-sample allocation not given. On day 63 after the first injection, vaccine and placebo recipients gave samples. Sequenced material: peripheral blood, taken in a trial of Ad26.COV2.S vaccine versus placebo. The receptors were gathered from a person between 18 and 65 years old who received the Ad26.COV2.S COVID-19 vaccine or a placebo.

V usage is TRBV4-1 and J usage is TRBJ2-5; D perhaps matches TRBD1 (6 bases). Trimming took 1 base from V and 0 from J, leaving 9 bases between them. CDR3 length: 15 amino acids. Germline V lookup: CDR1 MGHRA, CDR2 YSYEKL. The CDR3 coding sequence is TGCGCCAGCAGCCAAGTCTGGACAGACCAAGAGACCCAGTACTTC. It codes for CASSQVWTDQETQYF.

The rearrangement links TRBV7-2 to TRBJ1-2; 8 nucleotides line up with TRBD1. This CDR3 is built from 15 residues. Trimming at V came to 0 bases and at J to 8 bases, leaving 8 bases not matched to a gene. Looked up from germline, CDR1 is SGHTA and CDR2 is FQGNSA. CDR3 nucleotides: TGTGCCAGCAGCTTAGCGCGGCAGGGGGCGAAAGGCTACACCTTC. Translating it yields CASSLARQGAKGYTF.

V is TRBV9 and J is TRBJ1-6, with D possibly TRBD1 on 5 matching bases. Germline V gene sequence: CDR1 SGDLS, CDR2 YYNGEE. V shed 4 bases and J shed 2 bases, with 19 bases lying between them. CDR3 length: 18 amino acids. The CDR3 DNA reads TGTGCCAGCAGCTCGGGGACTACAGGTTACCCCTATAATTCACCCCTCCACTTT. Translated, it gives CASSSGTTGYPYNSPLHF.

V usage is TRBV6-6 and J usage is TRBJ1-2, with D possibly TRBD1 on 5 matching bases. Germline V gene lookup returns CDR1 MNHNY and CDR2 SVGAGI (reference sequence). V was clipped by 0 bases and J by 6 bases, with 14 bases between them. The CDR3 runs to 15 residues. CDR3 in amino acids: CASSYSIGAEDGYTF. Here the CDR3 DNA reads TGTGCCAGCAGTTACTCGATAGGGGCAGAAGATGGCTACACCTTC.

The chain uses TRBV27 and TRBJ2-1; D uncertain. Between the trimmed V and J ends, which lost 6 bases and 8 bases, there was a span of 11 bases. Germline lookup yields CDR1 MNHEY and CDR2 SMNVEV (reference sequence). The length of the CDR3 is 12 residues. CDR3 DNA: TGTGCCAGCAGCCGGAGTATATATGAGCAGTTCTTC. Encoded protein: CASSRSIYEQFF.

V usage is TRBV6-2 or TRBV6-3 and J usage is TRBJ2-2, with a tentative D call TRBD1 (6 bases). Trimming stripped 1 base from V and 5 bases from J, with 11 bases between. Germline values: CDR1 MNHEY, CDR2 SVGEGT. This CDR3 is built from 15 residues. The CDR3 DNA reads as TGTGCCAGCAGTTACTACAGGGAACGGACCGGGGAGCTGTTTTTT. It specifies CASSYYRERTGELFF.

The chain's CDR3 is CASSPPTGMNTEAFF. The CDR3 DNA reads as TGTGCCAGCTCACCACCGACAGGCATGAACACTGAAGCTTTCTTT. V and J are TRBV18 and TRBJ1-1; tentative D call: TRBD1 (6 bases). Trimming removed 0 bases at V and 0 bases at J, with 8 bases between. Germline CDR1 is KGHSH and CDR2 is LQKENI. The CDR3 is made up of 15 amino acids.

The chain carries TRBV1 and TRBJ2-3. TRBV1 is an annotated pseudogene. The CDR3 has 16 amino acids. CDR3 in DNA: TGCACCAGCAGCCAAGAGGCCGGGCCCCTCAGGGATACGCAGTATTTT. It encodes CTSSQEAGPLRDTQYF.

V and J are TRBV11-2 and TRBJ2-5; unclear D gene. V was cut by 0 bases and J by 2 bases, with 7 bases left in between. CDR3 length: 14 amino acids. Germline assignment: CDR1 SGHAT and CDR2 FQNNGV. This chain's CDR3 is CASSLEEAQETQYF. The CDR3 region has the DNA TGTGCCAGCAGCTTAGAAGAGGCACAAGAGACCCAGTACTTC.

The chain combines TRBV5-6 with TRBJ2-3; D is perhaps TRBD1 (5 bases). Trimming left V 5 bases short and J 0 bases short, with 25 bases between. The CDR3 consists of 19 residues. The germline gives CDR1 SGHDT, CDR2 YYEEEE. The CDR3 protein is CASSLQTVAFTTSTDTQYF. CDR3 nucleotide sequence: TGTGCCAGCAGTCTCCAGACAGTCGCTTTTACTACTAGCACAGATACGCAGTATTTT.

J is TRBJ2-3 and V is TRBV7-2, with D tentatively TRBD1 (5 bases). CDR3 length equals 14 residues. V lost 4 bases to trimming and J lost 3 bases, with 11 bases between them. Germline-derived CDR1 and CDR2 are SGHTA and FQGNSA. The CDR3 loop is CASSSYRGTDTQYF. CDR3 DNA: TGTGCCAGCAGCTCGTATAGGGGTACAGATACGCAGTATTTT.

This chain links TRBV6-2 or TRBV6-3 with TRBJ2-3; D not resolved. Trimming shortened V by 4 bases and J by 3 bases, and 11 bases separated the two germline ends. CDR1 MNHEY and CDR2 SVGEGT come from the germline V gene. The CDR3 runs to 14 residues. In nucleotides, the CDR3 is TGTGCCAGCAGTTTTACGAGTGGAACAGATACGCAGTATTTT. This sequence encodes CASSFTSGTDTQYF.

The gene calls are TRBV27 and TRBJ1-1; maybe TRBD1 (6 bases). There are 16 residues in the CDR3. CDR1 is MNHEY and CDR2 is SMNVEV in the germline V gene (reference sequence). V lost 4 bases and J lost 1, with 16 bases in between. CDR3 amino acids: CASSSLRGGTNTEAFF. CDR3 nucleotide sequence: TGTGCCAGCAGTTCCCTCAGGGGTGGGACGAACACTGAAGCTTTCTTT.